This TCR beta chain was sequenced during a study of OX40 agonist ivuxolimab in advanced cancers. Findings of the study overall: CD4+ and CD8+ T cells in blood underwent clonal expansion by week 6 at 0.1 to 3.0 mg/kg. The study found that CD8+ T cells averaged more expanded clones than CD4+.

As regards this clone: Its matching antigen is unknown.

Assay: immunoSEQ multiplex PCR; the TCRdb copy retains only in-frame clones and omits some. The table includes 65,000 to 95,000 clones, approximately 85% detected once. The CDR3 has 14 residues. Germline assignment: CDR1 SGHRS and CDR2 YFSETQ. Germline trimming cut 5 bases from V and 3 bases from J; bases unmatched to any gene: 6. The receptor's source is an adult with an advanced solid tumor such as melanoma, head and neck, liver or kidney cancer. This sequence joins TRBV5-1 and TRBJ1-1; 8 nucleotides match TRBD1. Sample: CD4+ or CD8+ T cells sorted from blood, taken in a trial of the OX40 agonist ivuxolimab. The CDR3 loop is CASRTTGEDTEAFF. Written as DNA, the CDR3 is TGCGCCAGCAGAACGACAGGGGAGGACACTGAAGCTTTCTTT.